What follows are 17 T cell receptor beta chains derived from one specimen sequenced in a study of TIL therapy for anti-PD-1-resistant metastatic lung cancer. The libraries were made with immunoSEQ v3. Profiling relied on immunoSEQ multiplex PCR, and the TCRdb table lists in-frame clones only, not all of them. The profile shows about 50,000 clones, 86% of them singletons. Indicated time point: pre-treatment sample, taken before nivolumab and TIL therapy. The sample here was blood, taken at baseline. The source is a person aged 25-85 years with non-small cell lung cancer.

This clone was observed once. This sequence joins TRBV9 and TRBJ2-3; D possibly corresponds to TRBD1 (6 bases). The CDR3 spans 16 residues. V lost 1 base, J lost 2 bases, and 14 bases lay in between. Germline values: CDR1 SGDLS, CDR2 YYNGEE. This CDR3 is CASSVTGTASTDTQYF. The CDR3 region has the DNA TGTGCCAGCAGCGTAACAGGGACGGCTTCCACAGATACGCAGTATTTT.

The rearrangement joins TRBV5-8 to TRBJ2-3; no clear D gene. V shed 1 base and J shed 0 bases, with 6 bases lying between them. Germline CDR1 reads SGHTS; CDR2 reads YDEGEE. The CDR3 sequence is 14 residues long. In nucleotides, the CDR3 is TGTGCCAGCAGCTTGCAGAGAAGCACAGATACGCAGTATTTT. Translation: CASSLQRSTDTQYF.

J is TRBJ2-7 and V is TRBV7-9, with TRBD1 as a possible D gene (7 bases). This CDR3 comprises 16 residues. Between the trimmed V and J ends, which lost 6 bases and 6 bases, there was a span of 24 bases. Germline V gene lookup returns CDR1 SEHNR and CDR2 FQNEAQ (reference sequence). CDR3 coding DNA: TGTGCCAGCAGTCCAGGGGGAACTAGCTTTCCCTTCGAGCAGTACTTC. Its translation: CASSPGGTSFPFEQYF.

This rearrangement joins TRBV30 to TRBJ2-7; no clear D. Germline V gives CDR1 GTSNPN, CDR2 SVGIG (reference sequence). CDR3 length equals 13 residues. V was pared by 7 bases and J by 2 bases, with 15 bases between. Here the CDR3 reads CAYLQRSPYEQYF. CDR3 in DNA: TGTGCCTACCTTCAGCGCTCACCCTACGAGCAGTACTTC.

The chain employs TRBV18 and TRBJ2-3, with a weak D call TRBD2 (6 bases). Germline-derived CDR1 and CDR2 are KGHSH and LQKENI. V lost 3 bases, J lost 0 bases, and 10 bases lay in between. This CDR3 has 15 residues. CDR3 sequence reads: CASSPSGTSTDTQYF. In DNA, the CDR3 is TGTGCCAGCTCACCGTCAGGGACTAGCACAGATACGCAGTATTTT.

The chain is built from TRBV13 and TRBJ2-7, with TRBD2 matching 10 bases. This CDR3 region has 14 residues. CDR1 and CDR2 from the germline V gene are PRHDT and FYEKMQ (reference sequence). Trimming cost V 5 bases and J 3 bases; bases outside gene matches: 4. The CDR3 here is CASSTTSGVYEQYF. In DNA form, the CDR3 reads TGTGCCAGCAGCACCACTAGCGGGGTCTACGAGCAGTACTTC.

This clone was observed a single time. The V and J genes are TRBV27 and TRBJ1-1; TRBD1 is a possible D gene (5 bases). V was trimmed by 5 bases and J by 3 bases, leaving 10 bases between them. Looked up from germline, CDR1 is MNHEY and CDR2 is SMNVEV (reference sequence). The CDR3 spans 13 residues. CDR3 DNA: TGTGCCAGCAGTCCCCAGGGATACACTGAAGCTTTCTTT. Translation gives CASSPQGYTEAFF.

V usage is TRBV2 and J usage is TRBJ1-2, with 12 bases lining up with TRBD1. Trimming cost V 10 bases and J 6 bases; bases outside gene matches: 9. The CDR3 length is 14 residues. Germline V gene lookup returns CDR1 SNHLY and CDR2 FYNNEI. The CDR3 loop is CATRDRGQEDGYTF. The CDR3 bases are TGTGCCACCAGGGACAGGGGGCAAGAGGATGGCTACACCTTC.

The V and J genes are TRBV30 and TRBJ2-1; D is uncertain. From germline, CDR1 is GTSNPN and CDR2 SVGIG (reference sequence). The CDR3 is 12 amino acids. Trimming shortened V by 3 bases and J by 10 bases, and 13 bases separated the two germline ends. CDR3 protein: CAWRAAKYEQFF. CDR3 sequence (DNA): TGTGCCTGGAGAGCCGCGAAGTACGAGCAGTTCTTC.

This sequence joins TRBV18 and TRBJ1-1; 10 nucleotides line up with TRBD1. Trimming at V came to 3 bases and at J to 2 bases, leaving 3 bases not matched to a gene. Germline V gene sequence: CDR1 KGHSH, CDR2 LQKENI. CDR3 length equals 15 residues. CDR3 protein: CASSPTGGANTEAFF. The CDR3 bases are TGTGCCAGCTCACCGACAGGGGGCGCAAACACTGAAGCTTTCTTT.

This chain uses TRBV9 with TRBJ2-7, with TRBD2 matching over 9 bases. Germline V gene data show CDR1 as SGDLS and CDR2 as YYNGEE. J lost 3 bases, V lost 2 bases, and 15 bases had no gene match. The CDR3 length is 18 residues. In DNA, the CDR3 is TGTGCCAGCAGCGTGGAGGCGGGAGGGCCCTATAACCTCTACGAGCAGTACTTC. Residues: CASSVEAGGPYNLYEQYF.

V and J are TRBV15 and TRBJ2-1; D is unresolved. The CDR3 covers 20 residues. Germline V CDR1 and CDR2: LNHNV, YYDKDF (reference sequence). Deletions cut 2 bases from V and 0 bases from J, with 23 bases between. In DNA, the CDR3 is TGTGCCACCAGCAGATCCGTACGCTCCGGGTTTCTTAGCTCCTACAATGAGCAGTTCTTC. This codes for CATSRSVRSGFLSSYNEQFF.

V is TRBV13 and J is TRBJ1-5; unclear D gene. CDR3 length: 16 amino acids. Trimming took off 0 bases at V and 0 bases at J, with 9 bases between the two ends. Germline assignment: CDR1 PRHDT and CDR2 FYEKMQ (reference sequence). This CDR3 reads CASSLGTNLSNQPQHF. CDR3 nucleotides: TGTGCCAGCAGCTTAGGCACAAACCTTAGCAATCAGCCCCAGCATTTT. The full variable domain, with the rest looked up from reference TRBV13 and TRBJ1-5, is AAGVIQSPRHLIKEKRETATLKCYPIPRHDTVYWYQQGPGQDPQFLISFYEKMQSDKGSIPDRFSAQQFSDYHSELNMSSLELGDSALYFCASSLGTNLSNQPQHFGDGTRLSIL.

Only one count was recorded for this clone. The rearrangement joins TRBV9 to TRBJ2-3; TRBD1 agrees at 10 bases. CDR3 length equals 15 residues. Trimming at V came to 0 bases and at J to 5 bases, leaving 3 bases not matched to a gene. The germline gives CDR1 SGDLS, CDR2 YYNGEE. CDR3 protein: CASSVGDRGRDTQYF. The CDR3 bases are TGTGCCAGCAGCGTAGGGGACAGGGGCCGAGATACGCAGTATTTT. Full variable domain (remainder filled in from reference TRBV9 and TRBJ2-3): DSGVTQTPKHLITATGQRVTLRCSPRSGDLSVYWYQQSLDQGLQFLIQYYNGEERAKGNILERFSAQQFPDLHSELNLSSLELGDSALYFCASSVGDRGRDTQYFGPGTRLTVL.

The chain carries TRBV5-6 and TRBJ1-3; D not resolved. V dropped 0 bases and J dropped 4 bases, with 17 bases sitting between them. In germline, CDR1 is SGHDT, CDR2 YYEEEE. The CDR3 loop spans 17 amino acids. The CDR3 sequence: CASSLVQAAQGGNTIYF. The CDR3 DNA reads TGTGCCAGCAGCTTGGTCCAGGCAGCCCAAGGGGGAAACACCATATATTTT.

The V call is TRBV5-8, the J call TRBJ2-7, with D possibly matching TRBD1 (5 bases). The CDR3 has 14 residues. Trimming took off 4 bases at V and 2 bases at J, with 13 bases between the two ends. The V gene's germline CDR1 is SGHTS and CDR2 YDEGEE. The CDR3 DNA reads TGTGCCAGCAGCGGTCGGACACTCACCTACGAGCAGTACTTC. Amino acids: CASSGRTLTYEQYF.

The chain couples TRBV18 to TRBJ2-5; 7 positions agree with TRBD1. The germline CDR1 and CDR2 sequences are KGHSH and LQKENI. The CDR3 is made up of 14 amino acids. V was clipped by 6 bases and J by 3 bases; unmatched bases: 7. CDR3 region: CASSDTGTEETQYF. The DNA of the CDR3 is TGTGCCAGCTCGGATACCGGGACAGAAGAGACCCAGTACTTC.